A single sample is the source of the 12 T cell receptor beta chains below, sequenced in a study of T cells in Graves' hyperthyroidism and ophthalmopathy. Using RNA transcripts as the source, TCR beta CDR3 regions were amplified. During a first-round RT-PCR of the TCR CDR3, the HTBI primer set was used. TCRdb redid the calling of the multiplex PCR reads with MiXCR, one entry per CDR3 protein. Of a few hundred thousand distinct CDR3 sequences in the sample, 12% to 15% were seen once. Sequencing was done on a sample of blood. These receptors all stem from a woman aged 50 to 60 with Graves' hyperthyroidism that later progressed to Graves' ophthalmopathy.

This clonotype was counted many times. This sequence joins TRBV11-2 and TRBJ2-7, with 8 bases that match TRBD2. The J segment lost 2 bases and the V segment lost 5 bases, leaving 5 bases of the junction unmatched. Looked up from germline, CDR1 is SGHAT and CDR2 is FQNNGV. The CDR3 runs 14 residues. CDR3 sequence reads: CASSTGTSTYEQYF. CDR3 nucleotide sequence: TGTGCCAGCAGCACCGGGACTAGTACCTACGAGCAGTACTTC.

This clonotype has at least ten counts. J is TRBJ1-3 and V is TRBV18; 8 nucleotides align to TRBD1. With V trimmed by 3 bases and J by 0 bases, 1 base remained unmatched. Per germline, CDR1 KGHSH and CDR2 LQKENI. CDR3 length: 15 amino acids. CDR3 protein: CASSPTGDSGNTIYF. The CDR3, as DNA: TGTGCCAGCTCACCGACAGGGGACTCTGGAAACACCATATATTTT.

This clonotype was observed at least ten times. This chain links TRBV7-8 with TRBJ2-3, with D hard to call. The CDR3 runs 15 residues. The V gene's germline CDR1 is SGHVS and CDR2 FQNEAQ. Trimming left V 5 bases short and J 3 bases short, with 15 bases between. The CDR3 reads CASSHVTRETDTQYF. The CDR3 DNA reads TGTGCCAGCAGCCACGTAACAAGGGAAACAGATACGCAGTATTTT.

This clonotype has more than one count but fewer than ten. The chain employs TRBV19 and TRBJ2-3; D is unclear. The CDR3 extends over 13 amino acids. Per the germline V gene, CDR1 is LNHDA and CDR2 is SQIVND (reference sequence). V was shortened by 8 bases and J by 1 base, with 10 bases between the two germline ends. CDR3 in amino acids: CASCKDGTDTQYF. In DNA, the CDR3 is TGTGCCAGTTGTAAAGACGGCACAGATACGCAGTATTTT.

CDR3 nucleotide sequence: TGTGCCAGCTTCTACAGGGGTCCGAACACTGAAGCTTTCTTT. It is translated as CASFYRGPNTEAFF. The V and J genes are TRBV2 and TRBJ1-1, with TRBD1 matching 7 bases. This CDR3 is built from 14 residues. From germline, CDR1 is SNHLY and CDR2 FYNNEI. The ends lost 8 bases at V and 1 base at J; junction bases unmatched: 7.

Many counts were recorded for this clonotype. The chain links TRBV6-1 to TRBJ2-1; D possibly matches TRBD1 or TRBD2 (5 bases each). V was clipped by 5 bases and J by 10 bases, with 24 bases between them. The CDR3 spans 16 residues. Germline CDR1 is MNHNS and CDR2 is SASEGT. This CDR3 reads CASSYTPGTPVEEQFF. CDR3 DNA sequence: TGTGCCAGCAGTTACACTCCCGGGACCCCAGTGGAGGAGCAGTTCTTC.

The rearrangement uses TRBV7-9 and TRBJ2-7; 8 positions match TRBD1. The CDR3 sequence is 14 residues long. J lost 7 bases, V lost 6 bases, and 11 bases had no gene match. The V gene's germline CDR1 is SEHNR and CDR2 FQNEAQ (reference sequence). For the CDR3, the DNA is TGTGCCAGCAGACCTGGACAGGGACACATGGAGCAGTACTTC. Its translation is CASRPGQGHMEQYF. Together with reference TRBV7-9 and TRBJ2-7, the CDR3 gives the full variable domain: DTGVSQNPRHKITKRGQNVTFRCDPISEHNRLYWYRQTLGQGPEFLTYFQNEAQLEKSRLLSDRFSAERPKGSFSTLEIQRTEQGDSAMYLCASRPGQGHMEQYFGPGTRLTVT.

This clonotype was observed a handful of times. One junction end disagrees with the germline gene, perhaps due to a read error. The chain employs TRBV24-1 and TRBJ2-5; D not resolved. Germline V CDR1 and CDR2: KGHDR, SFDVKD. The CDR3 is 13 amino acids. This chain's CDR3 is CAASDIYQETQYF. The CDR3, as DNA: TGTGCCGCCAGTGATATCTATCAAGAGACCCAGTACTTC.

This clonotype was seen many times. The chain links TRBV5-1 to TRBJ1-1, with no clear D. V gave up 0 bases and J gave up 1 base, with 7 bases separating them. The CDR3 has 14 amino acids. Per germline, CDR1 SGHRS and CDR2 YFSETQ. CDR3 DNA sequence: TGCGCCAGCAGCTTGGAAGGGCAGAACACTGAAGCTTTCTTT. Translating gives CASSLEGQNTEAFF.

This clonotype has more than one count but fewer than ten. This chain connects TRBV5-4 to TRBJ2-2, with 8 positions matching TRBD2. The CDR3 consists of 15 residues. Germline loops: CDR1 SGHNT, CDR2 YYREEE (reference sequence). V was pared by 4 bases and J by 6 bases, with 8 bases of the junction left unmatched. The CDR3 region has the DNA TGTGCCAGCAGCCCAGGACTAGCAGAAGCCGGGGAGCTGTTTTTT. Translated: CASSPGLAEAGELFF.

There are many counts of this clonotype. The genes are TRBV27 and TRBJ2-1; perhaps TRBD2 as D (7 bases). Germline assignment: CDR1 MNHEY and CDR2 SMNVEV (reference sequence). The ends were cut back, 2 bases at V and 7 bases at J, with 12 bases in the middle. CDR3 length: 14 residues. CDR3 in amino acids: CASSLRGALNEQFF. The CDR3 DNA reads as TGTGCCAGCAGTTTACGGGGGGCTTTGAATGAGCAGTTCTTC.

This clonotype was recorded at least ten times. The chain links TRBV3-1 to TRBJ1-1, with D unclear. The CDR3 covers 13 residues. Germline V gene sequence: CDR1 LGHDT, CDR2 YNNKEL (reference sequence). V lost 5 bases to trimming and J lost 0 bases, with 7 bases between them. CDR3 sequence reads: CASSYRVNTEAFF. In DNA, the CDR3 is TGTGCCAGCAGCTATAGGGTGAACACTGAAGCTTTCTTT.